Sequencing of this T cell receptor (beta chain) was carried out in a study of blood T cell repertoires in COVID-19 (dated by TCRdb to 2019 to 2021). Some background on the complete study: Samples from collaborators originated in the United States, Italy and Spain and spanned both the acute and convalescent phases of COVID-19. The material from the prospective study consisted of cDNA or gDNA derived from T cells, B-cell-depleted T cells, or PBMCs. The dataset comprised deeply sampled blood TCRbeta repertoires from subjects exposed to, actively infected with, or recovered from COVID-19. The repertoires were made available in a free public database intended to serve as a resource for research on the immune response to SARS-CoV-2. Samples were obtained from the ongoing ImmuneRACE study (first 160 participants) and from 1,254 subjects provided by 6 global collaborators. Nearly every sample came with metadata listing a de-identified subject ID, COVID-19 status, age in years and sex. Where available, HLA class I and class II types were obtained from metadata supplied by the sample provider rather than from assay-based typing. What the study reported, not specific to this receptor: The amount of clinical and demographic metadata varied by source and participant and was provided uncurated.

The CDR3 starts with the cysteine, ends with the phenylalanine, and has 15 residues. Only the CDR3 DNA stays, 45 bases, in frame from base 1. Each collaborating institution followed its own protocols to collect whole blood in K2EDTA tubes. Collaborator samples were shipped for TCRbeta analysis as frozen whole blood, isolated PBMCs, or DNA extracted from either sample type. A remark on this clone: Which antigen it targets is not known. No base qualities exist here, and no much larger clone lies one base off it.

The immunoSEQ Assay, a bias-controlled multiplex PCR, was used to amplify TCRbeta CDR3 regions from genomic DNA. Regarding the original processing steps: Within the assay, amplification of reference gene primers was used to estimate how many nucleated cells each sample contained. Sequence reads were collapsed and filtered to measure the absolute abundance of every unique TCRbeta CDR3 rearrangement. For each sample, productive Simpson clonality was calculated as the square root of Simpson's diversity index across productive rearrangements. This is the immuneACCESS table as TCRdb keeps it, with only in-frame sequences that have V and J called. A part of the clones is gone; compared with another copy, unresolved V genes explain less than half, and the rest is unexplained. D and trimming come from the DNA, and the V and J calls and clone size come from that table. The sample table holds roughly 380,000 clones, of which over 65% were seen once. Of the sample, around 1% falls within the top ten clones.

The sequence is built from TRBV1 and TRBJ2-1; the table's D call, TRBD1, was not checked against the DNA. TRBV1 is listed as a pseudogene. The clonotype originates from a human donor with acute or convalescent COVID-19. The donor label of this sample is uncertain. Sequenced: peripheral blood. The CDR3 is CTSSQGTGAIFEQFF. The DNA reads TGCACCAGCAGCCAAGGGACAGGGGCGATATTTGAGCAGTTCTTC.